This T cell receptor beta chain came from a study of cytomegalovirus exposure and HLA in healthy donors. Study observations and caveats: A likely sequencing artifact accounted for one observed cluster of highly shared sequence variants.

It was with 60 Vbeta and 13 Jbeta primers that the PCR ran. Using immunoSEQ multiplex PCR, the repertoire was profiled, and TCRdb retains in-frame clones only, with some absent. The sample lists 110,000 or so clones, around four fifths occurring once. Trimming removed 4 bases at V and 2 bases at J, with 13 bases between. From germline, CDR1 is SGHDT and CDR2 YYEEEE. This CDR3 has 14 amino acids. On this clone itself: Its antigen is undetermined.

Sequenced sample: PBMCs. This sequence joins TRBV5-6 and TRBJ2-7, with D perhaps matching TRBD1 (5 bases). The TCR was taken from a woman aged 50 to 60 in good health and CMV-seropositive. CDR3 residues: CASSRQFSTYEQYF. CDR3 sequence (DNA): TGTGCCAGCAGCCGACAGTTTTCTACCTACGAGCAGTACTTC.